The clone carrying this TCR beta chain was found many times. Antigen unknown. This specimen comes from a study of CD8 T cells in ankylosing spondylitis. The study's findings and limits: There was a TCR beta motif, made of several highly homologous variants, that appeared characteristic of ankylosing spondylitis blood. Within peripheral blood, clones linked to disease were CD8+ and relatively rare.

Germline lookup yields CDR1 LGHDT and CDR2 YNNKEL (reference sequence). V dropped 4 bases and J dropped 3; count of bases not matched to a gene: 9. The CDR3 sequence is 16 residues long. Quantitative 5'-RACE with molecular barcodes generated TCR beta libraries. TCRdb itself ran the 5' RACE reads through MiXCR, one entry per CDR3 protein. The sample carries fewer than 550,000 distinct CDR3 sequences, about 5.7% recorded once. The chain links TRBV3-1 to TRBJ2-3; 8 bases line up with TRBD1. Sequences were obtained from blood, either unsorted or a sorted T cell fraction (not recorded which). The receptor was derived from a male donor with ankylosing spondylitis. The CDR3 DNA reads TGTGCCAGCAGCCTTGGCCGACAGGGGATAACAGATACGCAGTATTTT. This gives the protein CASSLGRQGITDTQYF.